What follows are 9 T cell receptor beta chains derived from one specimen sequenced in a study of T cell repertoires in cytomegalovirus infection (dated by TCRdb to between 2018 and 2020). The intended sense of this specimen's treatment or condition label: in vitro stimulation with specific CMV peptide epitopes to enrich CMV-specific T cells. Sequencing took place on an Illumina HiSeq 1500. The raw public data were reprocessed by TCRdb itself: fastp quality trimming at Q25, MiXCR clonotype calling, in-frame beta chains only. For every CDR3 protein sequence, its rows merge into one entry that carries the most common genes and DNA. A total of roughly 170,000 distinct CDR3 sequences appear in this sample, roughly 22% of them only once. Roughly 25% of the sample belongs to the ten largest clones. Their recognized antigens are unknown. The sequences come from CD8+ T cells from cultured PBMCs, collected from culture after CMV antigen stimulation. The receptors were gathered from a human donor in good health (CMV status not recorded). Some clones in this sample may be carry-over from other donors' samples.

This clonotype was counted at least ten times. The chain uses TRBV20-1 and TRBJ1-6, with a possible D match to TRBD1 (5 bases). This CDR3 has 17 residues. V lost 0 bases, J lost 2 bases, and 14 bases lay in between. CDR1 and CDR2 from the germline V gene are DFQATT and SNEGSKA (reference sequence). CDR3 bases: TGCAGTGCTAGAGACGGGGGGGGTCGGACCTATAATTCACCCCTCCACTTT. The encoded protein is CSARDGGGRTYNSPLHF.

This clonotype occurred a few times. The CDR3 bases are TGTGCCAGCACCAACACACCTCTAGGCGGCTACACCTTC. Translating gives CASTNTPLGGYTF. The chain combines TRBV6-5 with TRBJ1-2; the D is unclear. Trimming pared 7 bases from V and 8 bases from J, leaving 17 bases between. The germline V gene encodes CDR1 MNHEY and CDR2 SVGAGI. This CDR3 comprises 13 residues.

The chain joins TRBV6-2 or TRBV6-3 to TRBJ1-1, with 7 bases identical to TRBD1. V shed 6 bases, J shed 5 bases, and the junction held 9 bases outside the gene matches. The CDR3 extends over 14 amino acids. CDR1 and CDR2 from the germline V gene are MNHEY and SVGEGT. CDR3 region: CASRPGTGETEAFF. The CDR3 DNA follows: TGTGCCAGCAGACCCGGAACAGGGGAAACTGAAGCTTTCTTT.

This clonotype was observed at least ten times. The CDR3 here is CASSLDTGGRLNEQFF. DNA for the CDR3: TGTGCCAGCAGCTTAGATACGGGGGGACGCCTCAATGAGCAGTTCTTC. The V and J genes are TRBV11-2 and TRBJ2-1, with TRBD2 matching over 7 bases. This CDR3 is built from 16 residues. Germline V lookup: CDR1 SGHAT, CDR2 FQNNGV. J lost 6 bases, V lost 0 bases, and 8 bases had no gene match.

The genes are TRBV9 and TRBJ1-2, with D uncertain. Germline CDR1 SGDLS, CDR2 YYNGEE. This CDR3 contains 14 residues. Trimming shortened V by 5 bases and J by 4 bases, and 15 bases separated the two germline ends. Here the CDR3 reads CASRESQESYGYTF. The CDR3, as DNA: TGTGCCAGCAGGGAATCCCAGGAATCCTATGGCTACACCTTC.

The genes are TRBV5-1 and TRBJ1-4; D perhaps matches TRBD1 (5 bases). Trimming pared 4 bases from V and 6 bases from J, leaving 16 bases between. Germline V CDR1 and CDR2: SGHRS, YFSETQ. The CDR3 runs to 15 residues. This CDR3 reads CASSIGHPSDEKLFF. The CDR3 DNA reads TGCGCCAGCAGCATAGGACACCCCTCCGATGAAAAACTGTTTTTT.

This clonotype appeared a few times. The chain links TRBV27 to TRBJ2-7; the D gene is possibly TRBD2 (6 bases). The CDR3 is 14 residues long. Germline CDR1 reads MNHEY; CDR2 reads SMNVEV (reference sequence). V shed 3 bases and J shed 4 bases, with 13 bases lying between them. CDR3 amino acids: CASSFNRELYEQYF. In DNA form, the CDR3 reads TGTGCCAGCAGTTTCAATCGGGAGCTATACGAGCAGTACTTC.

This clonotype was counted a few times. The chain links TRBV4-1 to TRBJ2-2; TRBD2 matches at 9 bases. The length of the CDR3 is 17 residues. With 1 base clipped from V and 4 bases from J, the junction kept 7 bases outside the gene matches. Germline V gives CDR1 MGHRA, CDR2 YSYEKL. The CDR3 nucleotides are TGCGCCAGCAGCCAAGCTACAGCGGGGGGCCCCACCGGGGAGCTGTTTTTT. This gives the protein CASSQATAGGPTGELFF.

This clonotype was recorded many times. This chain uses TRBV4-1 with TRBJ1-3; no definite D call. CDR1 is MGHRA and CDR2 is YSYEKL in the germline V gene. The CDR3 runs to 16 residues. The ends were cut back, 4 bases at V and 0 bases at J, with 13 bases in the middle. CDR3 sequence reads: CASSRCSLCSGNTIYF. CDR3 bases: TGCGCCAGCAGCCGTTGCTCCCTTTGCTCTGGAAACACCATATATTTT.